This is a list of T cell receptor beta chains from one sample in a study of cytomegalovirus exposure and HLA in healthy donors. Libraries were prepared by immunoSEQ multiplex PCR; TCRdb keeps only in-frame clonotypes and omits some of them. This sample has 150,000 to 200,000 clones, with about 72% found just once. What was sequenced was PBMCs. The source is a girl aged 5-17 years in good health and CMV-seronegative. The CDR3 runs from the conserved cysteine through the conserved F or W. The D gene is left open where the match is weak. Not every row has a clone size; where given, it reads once, few, many or a size class.

abundance: once; d_gene: TRBD1; j_gene: TRBJ1-2; v_gene: TRBV15; CDR3nt: TGTGCCACCAGCAGACCTGGACAGGGGATGGTGTATGGCTACAACTTC; CDR3aa: CATSRPGQGMVYGYNF
abundance: -; d_gene: -; j_gene: TRBJ2-3; v_gene: TRBV4-1; CDR3nt: TGCGCCAGCAGCCAGGACTCCGTGATAGGGAGTATCACAGATACGCAGTATTTT; CDR3aa: CASSQDSVIGSITDTQYF
abundance: -; d_gene: -; j_gene: TRBJ2-3; v_gene: TRBV2; CDR3nt: TGTGCCAGCAGTCCCCCTTACACAGATACGCAGTATTTT; CDR3aa: CASSPPYTDTQYF
abundance: -; d_gene: -; j_gene: TRBJ2-3; v_gene: TRBV5-4; CDR3nt: TGTGCCAGCAGCCTGGACAGAGATGGCACAGATACGCAGTATTTT; CDR3aa: CASSLDRDGTDTQYF
abundance: -; d_gene: -; j_gene: TRBJ2-5; v_gene: TRBV4-1; CDR3nt: TGCGCCAGCAGCCGGGGGGGGCCCGAAGAGACCCAGTACTTC; CDR3aa: CASSRGGPEETQYF
abundance: -; d_gene: TRBD1; j_gene: TRBJ2-5; v_gene: TRBV5-1; CDR3nt: TGCGCCAGCAGCATGGGGACAGGGAATATCCAAGAGACCCAGTACTTC; CDR3aa: CASSMGTGNIQETQYF
abundance: -; d_gene: -; j_gene: TRBJ1-1; v_gene: TRBV9; CDR3nt: TGTGCCAGCAGCGTAGTAGGGGAAAACACTGAAGCTTTCTTT; CDR3aa: CASSVVGENTEAFF
abundance: -; d_gene: TRBD1; j_gene: TRBJ1-2; v_gene: TRBV6-1; CDR3nt: TGTGCCAGCAGTACAAGACAGGGGGCATCTGGCTACACCTTC; CDR3aa: CASSTRQGASGYTF
abundance: -; d_gene: TRBD1; j_gene: TRBJ1-5; v_gene: TRBV10-3; CDR3nt: TGTGCCATCAGTCCGGGACAGGGGAACAATCAGCCCCAGCATTTT; CDR3aa: CAISPGQGNNQPQHF
abundance: -; d_gene: -; j_gene: TRBJ1-3; v_gene: TRBV5-6; CDR3nt: TGTGCCAGCAGCGCGGGGGAGGCTGGAAACACCATATATTTT; CDR3aa: CASSAGEAGNTIYF
abundance: -; d_gene: TRBD1; j_gene: TRBJ1-4; v_gene: TRBV19; CDR3nt: TGTGCCAGTAGTACCTGGGACAGTTCCGAAAAACTGTTTTTT; CDR3aa: CASSTWDSSEKLFF
abundance: -; d_gene: TRBD1; j_gene: TRBJ1-1; v_gene: TRBV7-9; CDR3nt: TGTGCCAGCAGCTTATCGAGGACAGGGGGCCTCGTGGCTGAAGCTTTCTTT; CDR3aa: CASSLSRTGGLVAEAFF
abundance: -; d_gene: TRBD1; j_gene: TRBJ1-2; v_gene: TRBV5-1; CDR3nt: TGCGCCAGCAGCTTGGGCGGGACAGGGATCTATGGCTACACCTTC; CDR3aa: CASSLGGTGIYGYTF
abundance: -; d_gene: -; j_gene: TRBJ1-2; v_gene: TRBV27; CDR3nt: TGTGCCAGCAGTTTCAGTTATAACTATGGCTACACCTTC; CDR3aa: CASSFSYNYGYTF
abundance: -; d_gene: -; j_gene: TRBJ2-3; v_gene: TRBV19; CDR3nt: TGTGCCAGTACGACTAGGGGGGGAGCAGATACGCAGTATTTT; CDR3aa: CASTTRGGADTQYF
abundance: -; d_gene: TRBD2; j_gene: TRBJ2-2; v_gene: TRBV9; CDR3nt: TGTGCCAGCAGCATCCACCTCTGGGGCGGGGGAAGAGCCGGGGAGCTGTTTTTT; CDR3aa: CASSIHLWGGGRAGELFF
abundance: -; d_gene: TRBD2; j_gene: TRBJ2-3; v_gene: TRBV7-8; CDR3nt: TGTGCCAGCAGCTCATGGACTAGCGGGAACACAGATACGCAGTATTTT; CDR3aa: CASSSWTSGNTDTQYF
abundance: -; d_gene: -; j_gene: TRBJ2-7; v_gene: TRBV30; CDR3nt: TGTGCCTGGTCTGAAGGGGGCTCCTACGAGCAGTACTTC; CDR3aa: CAWSEGGSYEQYF
abundance: -; d_gene: -; j_gene: TRBJ1-2; v_gene: TRBV19; CDR3nt: TGTGCCAGTAGTATCCCCCCTTCGCGGGGCTATGGCTACACCTTC; CDR3aa: CASSIPPSRGYGYTF
abundance: -; d_gene: TRBD1; j_gene: TRBJ1-6; v_gene: TRBV30; CDR3nt: TGTGCCTGGAGCCGCCCTACCCCTTCCCGGGACAGGGGTCGATCCTATAATTCACCCCTCCACTTT; CDR3aa: CAWSRPTPSRDRGRSYNSPLHF
abundance: -; d_gene: -; j_gene: TRBJ1-2; v_gene: TRBV15; CDR3nt: TGTGCCACCAGCGAGGGACACGGCGGCTACACCTTC; CDR3aa: CATSEGHGGYTF
abundance: -; d_gene: TRBD2; j_gene: TRBJ2-1; v_gene: TRBV5-1; CDR3nt: TGCGCCAGCAGCTTGGGACTAGCGGGGGAGACTTATGAGCAGTTCTTC; CDR3aa: CASSLGLAGETYEQFF
abundance: -; d_gene: TRBD1; j_gene: TRBJ1-2; v_gene: TRBV30; CDR3nt: TGTGCCTTTATCAACAGGGGGCGGTGGGACTATGGCTACACCTTC; CDR3aa: CAFINRGRWDYGYTF
abundance: -; d_gene: -; j_gene: TRBJ2-7; v_gene: TRBV29-1; CDR3nt: TGCAGCGTTGTTTCTCCACACTCCTACGAGCAGTACTTC; CDR3aa: CSVVSPHSYEQYF
abundance: -; d_gene: TRBD1; j_gene: TRBJ2-3; v_gene: TRBV5-1; CDR3nt: TGCGCCAGCAGCGGGGGGACAGGTCGCACAGATACGCAGTATTTT; CDR3aa: CASSGGTGRTDTQYF
abundance: few; d_gene: -; j_gene: TRBJ1-3; v_gene: TRBV9; CDR3nt: TGTGCCAGCAGCGTAGGAGCAGGGGTTAACTCTGGAAACACCATATATTTT; CDR3aa: CASSVGAGVNSGNTIYF
abundance: -; d_gene: -; j_gene: TRBJ2-3; v_gene: TRBV27; CDR3nt: TGTGCCAGCAGTTTGGGCTGGGGGGGGCGGACAGATACGCAGTATTTT; CDR3aa: CASSLGWGGRTDTQYF
abundance: -; d_gene: TRBD1; j_gene: TRBJ1-4; v_gene: TRBV5-1; CDR3nt: TGCGCCAGCAGCCTCGGACAGGCTGCAACTAATGAAAAACTGTTTTTT; CDR3aa: CASSLGQAATNEKLFF
abundance: -; d_gene: TRBD1; j_gene: TRBJ2-7; v_gene: TRBV10-1; CDR3nt: TGCGCCAGCAGCCGGACAGGTTCCTACGAGCAGTACTTC; CDR3aa: CASSRTGSYEQYF
abundance: -; d_gene: TRBD2; j_gene: TRBJ2-5; v_gene: TRBV7-3; CDR3nt: TGTGCCAGCAGCCCAACGGGTCTAGCGGGGGGCCAAGAGACCCAGTACTTC; CDR3aa: CASSPTGLAGGQETQYF
abundance: once; d_gene: TRBD2; j_gene: TRBJ2-3; v_gene: TRBV5-1; CDR3nt: TGCGCCAGCAGCTTAGCGGGGGGGCCAACCACAGATACGCAGTATTTT; CDR3aa: CASSLAGGPTTDTQYF